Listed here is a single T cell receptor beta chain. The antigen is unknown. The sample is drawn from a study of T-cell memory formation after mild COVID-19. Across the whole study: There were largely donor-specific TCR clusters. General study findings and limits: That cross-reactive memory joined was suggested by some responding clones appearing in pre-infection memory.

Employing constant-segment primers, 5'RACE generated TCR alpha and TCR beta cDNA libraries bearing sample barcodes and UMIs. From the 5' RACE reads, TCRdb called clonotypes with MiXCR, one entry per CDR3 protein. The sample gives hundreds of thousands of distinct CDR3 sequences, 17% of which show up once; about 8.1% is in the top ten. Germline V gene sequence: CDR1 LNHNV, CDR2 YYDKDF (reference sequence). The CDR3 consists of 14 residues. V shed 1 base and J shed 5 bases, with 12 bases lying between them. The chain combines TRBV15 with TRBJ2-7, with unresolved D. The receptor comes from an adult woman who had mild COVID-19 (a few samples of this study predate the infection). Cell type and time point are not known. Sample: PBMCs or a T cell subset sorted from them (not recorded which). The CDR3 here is CATSRGVVPNEQYF. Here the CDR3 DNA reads TGTGCCACCAGCAGAGGGGTAGTTCCCAACGAGCAGTACTTC. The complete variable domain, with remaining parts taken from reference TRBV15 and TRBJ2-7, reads DAMVIQNPRYQVTQFGKPVTLSCSQTLNHNVMYWYQQKSSQAPKLLFHYYDKDFNNEADTPDNFQSRRPNTSFCFLDIRSPGLGDTAMYLCATSRGVVPNEQYFGPGTRLTVT.